These T cell receptor beta chains were read from a single sample in a study of blood T cell repertoires in COVID-19. TCRdb's table, derived via immunoSEQ multiplex PCR, lists solely in-frame clones and lacks some. The sample has more than 200,000 clones; approximately 87% are singletons. Sequences were obtained from peripheral blood. These receptor sequences come from a woman in her 70s with active or convalescent COVID-19. CDR3s include the opening cysteine and the closing phenylalanine or tryptophan.

TRBV12-3/TRBV12-4 CASSGQGNYGYTF
TRBV30 CAWSRSIRETQYF
TRBV9 CASSVGLAVDYEQYF
TRBV4-1 CASSQDRGTEAFF
TRBV27 CASSLTRAQETQYF
TRBV5-1 CASSKGTSAKNSYEQYF
TRBV28 CASRPGTGGSGEQYF
TRBV5-4 CASMGGGDTQYF
TRBV13 CASSLVRDHSYEQYF
TRBV30 CAWGDRAREKLFF
TRBV2 CASSDSGDGVRAYF
TRBV19 CASGHGWGVNEKLFF
TRBV9 CASSPDDRGVGDTQYF
TRBV30 CAWSPGYLQIKNNSPLHF
TRBV5-5 CASSLAMTGASNQPQHF
TRBV28 CASSSPTDKEQFF
TRBV7-9 CASSYTGETQYF
TRBV4-1 CASSLPIRAGAPTDTQYF
TRBV4-2 CASSQAFSEAFF
TRBV7-2 CASSPGSLIYEQYF
TRBV6-5 CASSYSMGQGYEQYF
TRBV10-3 CAIGQASTDTQYF
TRBV11-1 CASSLALGGLAGRETQYF
TRBV7-6 CASSRDRVNEQYF
TRBV27 CASSFGWGGNEQYF
TRBV30 CAWSVGGNEKLFF
TRBV19 CASSYRGGTEAFF
TRBV11-3 CASSISGRVFDEQFF
TRBV3-1/TRBV3-2 CASSQDVQRGSDTQYF
TRBV18 CASSPAETQYF
TRBV28 CASSPSSGGLYEQYF
TRBV6-7 CASTDRRRILYEQYF
TRBV5-5 CASSFDKGEPLGTNEKLFF
TRBV6-6 CASSQKGYGGNQPQHF
TRBV4-2 CASHPNGQGSREAFF
TRBV3-1/TRBV3-2 CASSQERAYRIGDEQFF
TRBV19 CASAIQSGTGGEQYF
TRBV5-1 CASSLVPGPGNTEAFF
TRBV6-5 CASAPSGGSSYEQYF
TRBV7-8 CASSQGGDYGYTF
TRBV12-5 CASGLDRTGVTTGELFF
TRBV7-9 CASSFLVGGLAGNNEQFF
TRBV5-1 CASSATGGLGYTF
TRBV4-1 CASSQDSGTSGFGDTQYF
TRBV5-1 CASSRTSGTYNEQFF
TRBV6-4 CASTPQGGSYNEQFF
TRBV19 CASSMVWSGGEPQPQHF
TRBV2 CASSEAVGLRGKNEQYF
TRBV11-2 CASSLALRNTIYF
TRBV10-3 CAISLTGENEKLFF
TRBV19 CASSNTGFTFEQFF
TRBV30 CAWREGKSEAFF
TRBV7-6 CASSLASSRNSYEQYF
TRBV30 CAWSVNRGGYTF
TRBV20-1 CSASYGDGYTF
TRBV5-1 CASSLLASGSRKETQYF
TRBV11-2 CASSSLAGDPPDTQYF
TRBV30 CAWSVWRGRLEYF
TRBV5-1 CASSFSTGRIYEQYF
TRBV4-3 CASSQESQPRGYGYTF